The 24 T cell receptor beta chains presented below share a single source sample, sequenced in a study of early T cells in non-severe SARS-CoV-2 infection. TCRdb re-analysed the 5' RACE reads in MiXCR, keeping a single row per CDR3 protein. The table records tens of thousands of distinct CDR3 sequences, 3.5% to 5% of them present only once. The material sequenced was whole blood. All receptors derive from an adult who was a healthcare worker with PCR-confirmed SARS-CoV-2 infection or an uninfected control (not recorded which).

This clonotype was detected ten times or more. The chain employs TRBV6-1 and TRBJ1-2, with 8 bases that match TRBD1. Per the germline V gene, CDR1 is MNHNS and CDR2 is SASEGT. This CDR3 has 14 amino acids. Germline trimming cut 8 bases from V and 1 base from J; bases unmatched to any gene: 6. The CDR3 is CASHGTGRNYGYTF. As DNA, the CDR3 is TGTGCCAGCCACGGGACAGGCCGTAACTATGGCTACACCTTC.

CDR3 sequence reads: CASSSRGGGANVLTF. The CDR3 DNA is TGTGCCAGCAGCTCCAGGGGTGGAGGGGCCAACGTCCTGACTTTC. The J gene is TRBJ2-6, the V gene TRBV3-1; weak D call: TRBD1 (6 bases). The CDR3 sequence is 15 residues long. V lost 5 bases and J lost 4, with 12 bases in between. Per the germline V gene, CDR1 is LGHDT and CDR2 is YNNKEL (reference sequence).

In this sample, this clonotype turned up many times. V is TRBV19 and J is TRBJ2-3; a weak D match, TRBD1 (6 bases). The CDR3 sequence is 15 residues long. Trimming shortened V by 3 bases and J by 0 bases, and 10 bases separated the two germline ends. Germline CDR1 and CDR2: LNHDA and SQIVND (reference sequence). In DNA, the CDR3 is TGTGCCAGTAGTATTGGACAGACTAGCACAGATACGCAGTATTTT. It codes for CASSIGQTSTDTQYF. The whole variable domain, remainder taken from reference TRBV19 and TRBJ2-3, is DGGITQSPKYLFRKEGQNVTLSCEQNLNHDAMYWYRQDPGQGLRLIYYSQIVNDFQKGDIAEGYSVSREKKESFPLTVTSAQKNPTAFYLCASSIGQTSTDTQYFGPGTRLTVL.

This clonotype was detected only a few times. The junction differs from germline at one of its ends, possibly a read error. J is TRBJ2-7 and V is TRBV6-5; D perhaps matches TRBD2 (6 bases). The germline gives CDR1 MNHEY, CDR2 SVGAGI. The CDR3 loop spans 14 amino acids. The CDR3 sequence: CASSATRNSHEQYF. CDR3 coding DNA: TGTGCCAGCAGTGCGACTAGGAACTCCCACGAGCAGTACTTC.

This clonotype was detected many times. The chain uses TRBV7-6 and TRBJ2-3; D not certain. This CDR3 has 13 amino acids. The germline CDR1 and CDR2 sequences are SGHVS and FNYEAQ. With 4 bases removed from V and 6 bases from J, the gap between germline ends came to 11 bases. The CDR3 nucleotides read TGTGCCAGCAGCTCCAGTATAAAGGATACGCAGTATTTT. Translating it yields CASSSSIKDTQYF.

This clonotype was observed a few times. The CDR3 protein is CASSERQGVRNQPQHF. Written as DNA, the CDR3 is TGTGCCAGCAGTGAACGACAGGGGGTACGCAATCAGCCCCAGCATTTT. V gene TRBV6-1 combines with J gene TRBJ1-5; 9 nucleotides agree with TRBD1. Germline V gene lookup returns CDR1 MNHNS and CDR2 SASEGT. Losses at the gene ends were 2 bases for V and 2 bases for J; bases not matched to a gene: 4. There are 16 residues in the CDR3.

The CDR3 coding sequence is TGTGCCAGCGGGTGGACTAGCTCTGGCGGGGAGCTGTTTTTT. As protein: CASGWTSSGGELFF. The chain has TRBV6-5 and TRBJ2-2, with 8 bases identical to TRBD2. The CDR3 has 14 amino acids. With V trimmed by 8 bases and J by 7 bases, 9 bases remained unmatched. CDR1 is MNHEY and CDR2 is SVGAGI in the germline V gene.

This clonotype was seen repeatedly, ten times or more. J is TRBJ2-5 and V is TRBV29-1; no definite D call. The CDR3 has 14 residues. Trimming removed 1 base at V and 2 bases at J, with 11 bases between. Germline CDR1 is SQVTM and CDR2 is ANQGSEA. The DNA for the CDR3 is TGCAGCGTTGAAGCTAGTTATGCTCAAGAGACCCAGTACTTC. It specifies CSVEASYAQETQYF.

Ten or more counts support this clonotype. This chain uses TRBV21-1 with TRBJ1-3. TRBV21-1 is listed as a pseudogene. The CDR3 covers 15 residues. DNA for the CDR3: TGTGCCAGCAGCAAAGGCGCTAAAATGGCGGACACCATATATTTT. It codes for CASSKGAKMADTIYF.

The sample holds many counts of this clonotype. This sequence joins TRBV13 and TRBJ2-1, with 11 nucleotides matching TRBD1. The V and J ends lost 3 bases and 3 bases, in that order; junction bases with no gene match: 4. CDR1 PRHDT and CDR2 FYEKMQ come from the germline V gene (reference sequence). The CDR3 loop spans 16 amino acids. The CDR3 DNA follows: TGTGCCAGCAGCTTCGGACAGGGGGCGATCTACAATGAGCAGTTCTTC. Translation: CASSFGQGAIYNEQFF.

Many counts were recorded for this clonotype. The V and J genes are TRBV5-1 and TRBJ2-7; TRBD1 might be the D (5 bases). Between the trimmed V and J ends, which lost 0 bases and 2 bases, there was a span of 12 bases. The germline gives CDR1 SGHRS, CDR2 YFSETQ. The CDR3 is 15 residues long. The CDR3 protein is CASSLDPTVTYEQYF. The CDR3 DNA sequence: TGCGCCAGCAGCTTGGACCCGACAGTGACCTACGAGCAGTACTTC.

V usage is TRBV30 and J usage is TRBJ2-2, with D perhaps matching TRBD2 (6 bases). From germline, CDR1 is GTSNPN and CDR2 SVGIG (reference sequence). CDR3 length equals 13 residues. The V and J ends lost 3 bases and 4 bases respectively, with 9 bases between them. This chain's CDR3 is CAWRGSGTGELFF. Here the CDR3 DNA reads TGTGCCTGGAGAGGTAGCGGCACCGGGGAGCTGTTTTTT.

Many counts were recorded for this clonotype. The rearrangement uses TRBV5-4 and TRBJ2-5; no reliable D call. CDR3 length: 14 residues. The germline V and J ends were trimmed by 1 base and 1 base, with 8 bases remaining between them. Germline loops: CDR1 SGHNT, CDR2 YYREEE (reference sequence). The chain's CDR3 is CASSLLTSQETQYF. In DNA, the CDR3 is TGTGCCAGCAGCTTGTTGACTTCCCAAGAGACCCAGTACTTC.

This clonotype was recorded at least ten times. This rearrangement joins TRBV15 to TRBJ1-6; the D gene is possibly TRBD1 (5 bases). CDR3 length: 16 amino acids. The V gene lost 2 bases and the J gene lost 8 bases, with 16 bases spanning the gap. Germline CDR1 is LNHNV and CDR2 is YYDKDF (reference sequence). The CDR3 reads CATSRNSGTGDSPLHF. DNA of the CDR3: TGTGCCACCAGCAGAAATTCCGGGACTGGGGATTCACCCCTCCACTTT. Using reference TRBV15 and TRBJ1-6 for the parts outside the CDR3, the full variable domain is DAMVIQNPRYQVTQFGKPVTLSCSQTLNHNVMYWYQQKSSQAPKLLFHYYDKDFNNEADTPDNFQSRRPNTSFCFLDIRSPGLGDTAMYLCATSRNSGTGDSPLHFGNGTRLTVT.

The sample holds many counts of this clonotype. CDR3 bases: TGTGCCAGCAGAGGGGACAGTTATCTCCCTGGGGACTATGGCTACACCTTC. This codes for CASRGDSYLPGDYGYTF. This chain connects TRBV2 to TRBJ1-2; TRBD1 matches 7 bases. Germline values: CDR1 SNHLY, CDR2 FYNNEI. V gave up 6 bases and J gave up 3 bases; unmatched junction bases: 16. The CDR3 runs 17 residues.

This clonotype was seen ten or more times. This chain uses TRBV20-1 with TRBJ1-6; the match to TRBD1 covers 7 bases. Germline lookup yields CDR1 DFQATT and CDR2 SNEGSKA (reference sequence). This CDR3 has 15 amino acids. V lost 4 bases to trimming and J lost 0 bases; unmatched junction nucleotides: 3. The CDR3 region is CSAKTGSSYNSPLHF. The CDR3 DNA reads TGCAGTGCTAAGACAGGGAGCTCCTATAATTCACCCCTCCACTTT.

This clonotype has at least ten counts. The chain's CDR3 is CASSISRNTEAFF. CDR3 DNA sequence: TGTGCCAGCAGCATCTCAAGGAACACTGAAGCTTTCTTT. The V gene is TRBV7-3, the J gene TRBJ1-1, with D unclear. Germline lookup yields CDR1 SGHTA and CDR2 FQGTGA. Trimming removed 5 bases from V and 1 base from J, with 8 bases in between. This CDR3 region has 13 residues.

The chain employs TRBV12-3 or TRBV12-4 and TRBJ1-2, with TRBD1 identical over 7 bases. Germline trimming cut 6 bases from V and 5 bases from J; bases unmatched to any gene: 3. CDR3 length: 12 amino acids. For the CDR3, the DNA is TGTGCCAGCAGCAAGACAGGGTATGGCTACACCTTC. This translates into CASSKTGYGYTF.

By sample fraction, this clonotype is medium-sized (0.01 to 0.1%). This chain uses TRBV2 with TRBJ2-7; perhaps TRBD1 as D (6 bases). The CDR3 is 14 residues long. V lost 10 bases to trimming and J lost 2 bases, with 18 bases between them. Germline CDR1 is SNHLY and CDR2 is FYNNEI. Written as DNA, the CDR3 is TGTGCCACGAACCGGGACACGCAGACCTACGAGCAGTACTTC. It encodes CATNRDTQTYEQYF.

This clonotype was recorded a few times. J is TRBJ2-2 and V is TRBV5-6, with D hard to call. There are 14 residues in the CDR3. V shed 2 bases and J shed 4 bases, with 9 bases lying between them. Germline V gives CDR1 SGHDT, CDR2 YYEEEE. CDR3 nucleotides: TGTGCCAGCAGCTTTTGGGCCCCCACCGGGGAGCTGTTTTTT. Its translation: CASSFWAPTGELFF.

This clonotype was recorded many times. CDR3 region: CASSSTDRDHTLLGYNEQFF. The DNA of the CDR3 is TGCGCCAGCAGCTCCACAGACCGGGACCACACCCTGCTGGGATACAATGAGCAGTTCTTC. This chain joins TRBV5-1 and TRBJ2-1, with D perhaps TRBD1 or TRBD2 (5 bases each). Germline V gene sequence: CDR1 SGHRS, CDR2 YFSETQ. The germline V and J ends were trimmed by 3 bases and 4 bases, with 29 bases remaining between them. The CDR3 totals 20 residues.

This clonotype was seen many times. The chain joins TRBV4-1 to TRBJ2-2, with D perhaps given as TRBD1 or TRBD2 (5 bases each). CDR1 and CDR2 (germline): MGHRA, YSYEKL. Trimming removed 1 base at V and 0 bases at J, with 9 bases between. The CDR3 consists of 16 residues. CDR3 region: CASSQAGTSNTGELFF. The CDR3 nucleotides read TGCGCCAGCAGCCAAGCCGGGACCTCGAACACCGGGGAGCTGTTTTTT.

Ten or more counts support this clonotype. The CDR3 protein is CASSLSADLNTEAFF. CDR3 bases: TGTGCCAGCAGCTTATCGGCAGACCTGAACACTGAAGCTTTCTTT. This chain joins TRBV7-3 and TRBJ1-1, with D uncertain. The CDR3 length is 15 residues. The V end was cut by 2 bases, the J end by 0 bases, with 10 bases between. The germline gives CDR1 SGHTA, CDR2 FQGTGA. Combining the CDR3 with reference TRBV7-3 and TRBJ1-1 gives the whole variable domain GAGVSQTPSNKVTEKGKYVELRCDPISGHTALYWYRQSLGQGPEFLIYFQGTGAADDSGLPNDRFFAVRPEGSVSTLKIQRTERGDSAVYLCASSLSADLNTEAFFGQGTRLTVV.

This sequence joins TRBV7-9 and TRBJ1-1; no firm D call. The germline gives CDR1 SEHNR, CDR2 FQNEAQ (reference sequence). This CDR3 region has 15 residues. Trimming removed 1 base from V and 0 bases from J, with 9 bases in between. CDR3: CASSLGRGLNTEAFF. CDR3 bases: TGTGCCAGCAGCTTAGGCCGAGGGCTGAACACTGAAGCTTTCTTT.